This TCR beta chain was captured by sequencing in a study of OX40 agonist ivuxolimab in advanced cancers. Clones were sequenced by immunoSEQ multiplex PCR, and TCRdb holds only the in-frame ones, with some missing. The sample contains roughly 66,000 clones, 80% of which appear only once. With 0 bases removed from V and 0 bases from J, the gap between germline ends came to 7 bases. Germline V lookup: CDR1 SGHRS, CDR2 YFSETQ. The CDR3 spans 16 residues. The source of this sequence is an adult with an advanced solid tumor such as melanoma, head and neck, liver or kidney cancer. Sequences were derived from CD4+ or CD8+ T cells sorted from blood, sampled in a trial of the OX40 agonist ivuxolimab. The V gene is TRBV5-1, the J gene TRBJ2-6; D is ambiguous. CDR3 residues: CASSLVTSSGANVLTF. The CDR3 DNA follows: TGCGCCAGCAGCTTGGTTACCTCCTCTGGGGCCAACGTCCTGACTTTC.